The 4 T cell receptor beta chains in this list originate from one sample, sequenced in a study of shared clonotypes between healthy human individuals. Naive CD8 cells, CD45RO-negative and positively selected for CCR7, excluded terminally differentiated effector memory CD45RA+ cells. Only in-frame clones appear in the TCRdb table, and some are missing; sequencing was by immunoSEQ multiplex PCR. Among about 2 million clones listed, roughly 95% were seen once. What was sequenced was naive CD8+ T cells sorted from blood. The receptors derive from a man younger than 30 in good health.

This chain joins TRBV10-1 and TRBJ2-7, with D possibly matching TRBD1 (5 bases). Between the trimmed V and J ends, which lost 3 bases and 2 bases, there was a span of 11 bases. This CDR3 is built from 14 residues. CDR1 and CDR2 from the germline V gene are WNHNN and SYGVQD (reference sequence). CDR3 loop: CASSEGAPPYEQYF. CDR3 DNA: TGCGCCAGCAGTGAAGGGGCCCCACCCTACGAGCAGTACTTC.

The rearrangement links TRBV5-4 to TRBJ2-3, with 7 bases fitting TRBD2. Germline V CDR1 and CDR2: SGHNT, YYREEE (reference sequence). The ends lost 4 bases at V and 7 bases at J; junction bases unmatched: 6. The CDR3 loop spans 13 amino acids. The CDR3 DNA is TGTGCCAGCAGCGGGGGGACTACTTATACGCAGTATTTT. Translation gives CASSGGTTYTQYF.

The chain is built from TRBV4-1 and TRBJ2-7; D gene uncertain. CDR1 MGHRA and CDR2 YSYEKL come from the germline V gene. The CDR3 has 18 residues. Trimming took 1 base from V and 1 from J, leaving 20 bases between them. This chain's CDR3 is CASSQGRPTLNRSYEQYF. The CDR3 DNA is TGCGCCAGCAGCCAAGGGCGTCCGACCCTCAACCGATCCTACGAGCAGTACTTC.

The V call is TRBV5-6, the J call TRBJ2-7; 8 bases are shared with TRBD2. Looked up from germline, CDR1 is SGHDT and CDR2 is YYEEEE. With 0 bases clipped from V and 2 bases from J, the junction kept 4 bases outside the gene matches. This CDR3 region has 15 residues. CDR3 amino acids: CASSLASGPAYEQYF. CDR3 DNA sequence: TGTGCCAGCAGCTTGGCTAGCGGGCCCGCCTACGAGCAGTACTTC.